The present TCR beta chain was sequenced within a study of regulatory T cells in long-lasting Graves disease. In this sample, this clonotype turned up many times. Time point defined: newly diagnosed GD, antithyroid drugs for less than 3 months. TCR sequences were obtained from RNA taken from PBMCs. According to the study, TCR beta libraries were built with iRepertoire HTBI primers and CDR3-region Arm-PCR. TCRdb re-derived calls from the multiplex PCR reads in MiXCR, one entry per CDR3 protein. The table shows about 620,000 distinct CDR3 sequences, with less than 20% occurring only once. These data were also filed under a second study, of T cells in Graves' hyperthyroidism and ophthalmopathy. This second report adds: Most thyroid clonotypes that were expanded above 0.001 also turned up in blood. Ophthalmopathy onset followed model prediction by a median about 6.5 months.

Sequencing was performed on peripheral blood mononuclear cells (PBMCs), taken at new diagnosis, from a patient treated with antithyroid drugs. The origin of this receptor is a woman in her thirties with Graves disease.

The CDR3 bases are TGTGCCAGCAGTTTACAGCCGGGACTTAACAATGAGCAGTTCTTC. It yields the protein CASSLQPGLNNEQFF. The rearrangement joins TRBV28 to TRBJ2-1; D is perhaps TRBD2 (6 bases). The germline V gene encodes CDR1 MDHEN and CDR2 SYDVKM. V was trimmed by 2 bases and J by 5 bases, leaving 13 bases between them. The CDR3 has 15 amino acids. Full variable domain (missing parts from reference TRBV28 and TRBJ2-1): DVKVTQSSRYLVKRTGEKVFLECVQDMDHENMFWYRQDPGLGLRLIYFSYDVKMKEKGDIPEGYSVSREKKERFSLILESASTNQTSMYLCASSLQPGLNNEQFFGPGTRLTVL.